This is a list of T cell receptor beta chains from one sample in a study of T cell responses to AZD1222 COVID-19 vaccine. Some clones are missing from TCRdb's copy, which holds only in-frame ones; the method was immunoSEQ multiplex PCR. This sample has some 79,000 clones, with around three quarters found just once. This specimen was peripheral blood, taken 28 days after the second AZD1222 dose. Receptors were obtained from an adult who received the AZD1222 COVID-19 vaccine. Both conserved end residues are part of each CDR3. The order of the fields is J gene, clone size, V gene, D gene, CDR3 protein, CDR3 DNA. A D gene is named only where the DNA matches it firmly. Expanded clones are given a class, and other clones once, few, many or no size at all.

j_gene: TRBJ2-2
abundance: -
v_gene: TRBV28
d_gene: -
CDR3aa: CASSLPTLTGELFF
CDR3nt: TGTGCCAGCAGTTTACCGACCCTCACCGGGGAGCTGTTTTTT

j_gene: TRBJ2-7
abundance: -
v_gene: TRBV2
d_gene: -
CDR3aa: CASSVMGYEQYF
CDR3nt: TGTGCCAGCAGTGTGATGGGCTACGAGCAGTACTTC

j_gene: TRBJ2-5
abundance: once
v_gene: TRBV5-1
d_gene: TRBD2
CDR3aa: CASSKGLAGGYQETQYF
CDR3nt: TGCGCCAGCAGCAAGGGACTAGCGGGGGGTTACCAAGAGACCCAGTACTTC

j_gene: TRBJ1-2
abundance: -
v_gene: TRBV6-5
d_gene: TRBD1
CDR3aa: CASSRDSSNYGYTF
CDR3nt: TGTGCCAGCAGTCGGGACAGTTCGAACTATGGCTACACCTTC

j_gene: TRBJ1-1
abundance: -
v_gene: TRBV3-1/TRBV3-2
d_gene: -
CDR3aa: CASSQAQLVQLF
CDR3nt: TGTGCCAGCAGCCAAGCTCAGCTGGTTCAGCTCTTT

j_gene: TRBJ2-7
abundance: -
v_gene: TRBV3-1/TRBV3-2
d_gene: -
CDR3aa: CASRGPIHYEQYF
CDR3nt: TGTGCCAGCCGGGGCCCGATCCACTACGAGCAGTACTTC

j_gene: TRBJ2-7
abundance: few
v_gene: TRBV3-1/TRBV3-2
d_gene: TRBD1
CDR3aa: CASSRQGDSNEQYF
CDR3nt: TGTGCCAGCAGTCGACAGGGAGACTCCAACGAGCAGTACTTC

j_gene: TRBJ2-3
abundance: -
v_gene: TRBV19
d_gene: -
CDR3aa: CASSRAGGRADTQYF
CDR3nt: TGTGCCAGTAGTCGCGCCGGTGGGAGAGCAGATACGCAGTATTTT

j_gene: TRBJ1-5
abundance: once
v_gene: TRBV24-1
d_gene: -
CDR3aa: CATSKGQEGNQPQHF
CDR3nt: TGTGCCACCTCTAAGGGCCAAGAGGGCAATCAGCCCCAGCATTTT

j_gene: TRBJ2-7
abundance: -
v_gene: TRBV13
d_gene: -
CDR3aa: CASSLGRGGSYEQYF
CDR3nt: TGTGCCAGCAGCTTAGGCCGAGGGGGGTCCTACGAGCAGTACTTC

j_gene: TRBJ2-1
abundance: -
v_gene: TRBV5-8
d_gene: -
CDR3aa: CASSLLYEQFF
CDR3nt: TGTGCCAGCAGCTTGCTTTATGAGCAGTTCTTC

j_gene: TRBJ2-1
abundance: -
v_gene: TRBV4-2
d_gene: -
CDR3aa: CASSQEAGQAYNEQFF
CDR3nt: TGTGCCAGCAGCCAAGAGGCGGGCCAAGCCTACAATGAGCAGTTCTTC

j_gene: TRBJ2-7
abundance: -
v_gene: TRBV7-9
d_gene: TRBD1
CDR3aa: CASSSTGTGFYEQYF
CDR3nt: TGTGCCAGCAGCTCAACCGGGACAGGTTTCTACGAGCAGTACTTC

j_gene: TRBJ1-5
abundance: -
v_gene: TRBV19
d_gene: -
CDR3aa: CASTYRGNSNQPQHF
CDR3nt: TGTGCCAGTACCTATAGAGGGAATAGCAATCAGCCCCAGCATTTT

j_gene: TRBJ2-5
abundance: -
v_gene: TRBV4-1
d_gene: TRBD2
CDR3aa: CASSPKRGEQETQYF
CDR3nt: TGCGCCAGCAGCCCGAAGCGGGGGGAACAAGAGACCCAGTACTTC

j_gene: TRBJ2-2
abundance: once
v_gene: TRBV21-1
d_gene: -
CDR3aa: CASSARTDSVNTGELFF
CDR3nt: TGTGCCAGCAGCGCTCGGACAGACTCAGTAAACACCGGGGAGCTGTTTTTT

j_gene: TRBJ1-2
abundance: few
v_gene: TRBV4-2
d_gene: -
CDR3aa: CASSQWTAYGYTF
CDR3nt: TGTGCCAGCAGCCAATGGACAGCCTATGGCTACACCTTC

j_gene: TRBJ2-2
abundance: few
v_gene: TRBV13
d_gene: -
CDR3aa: CASSITGELFF
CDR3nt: TGTGCCAGCAGCATCACCGGGGAGCTGTTTTTT

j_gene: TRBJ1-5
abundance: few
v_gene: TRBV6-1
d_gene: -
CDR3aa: CASSEVRQTVYQPQHF
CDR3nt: TGTGCCAGCAGTGAAGTGAGACAGACGGTCTATCAGCCCCAGCATTTT

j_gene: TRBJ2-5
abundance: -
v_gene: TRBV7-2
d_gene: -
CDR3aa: CASSGRGLPKETQYF
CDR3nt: TGTGCCAGCAGCGGAAGGGGTCTACCCAAGGAGACCCAGTACTTC

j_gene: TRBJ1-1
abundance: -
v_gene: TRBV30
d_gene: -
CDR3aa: CAWNWGGTEAFF
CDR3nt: TGTGCCTGGAATTGGGGAGGCACTGAAGCTTTCTTT

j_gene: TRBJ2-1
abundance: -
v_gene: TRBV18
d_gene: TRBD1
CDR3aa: CASSPLGQGRINEQFF
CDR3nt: TGTGCCAGCTCACCTTTGGGACAGGGGCGGATCAATGAGCAGTTCTTC

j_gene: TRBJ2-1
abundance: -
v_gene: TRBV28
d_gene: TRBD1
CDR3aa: CASSLGQAFSSRGNEQFF
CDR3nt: TGTGCCAGCAGTTTGGGACAGGCATTTAGCAGCAGGGGGAATGAGCAGTTCTTC

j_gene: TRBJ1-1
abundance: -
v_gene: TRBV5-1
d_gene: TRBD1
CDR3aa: CASSLVGTGYVEAFF
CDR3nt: TGCGCCAGCAGCCTTGTAGGGACAGGGTACGTTGAAGCTTTCTTT

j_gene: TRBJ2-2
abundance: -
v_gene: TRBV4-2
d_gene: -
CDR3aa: CASSQVRAENTGELFF
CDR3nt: TGTGCCAGCAGCCAAGTCCGGGCAGAGAACACCGGGGAGCTGTTTTTT

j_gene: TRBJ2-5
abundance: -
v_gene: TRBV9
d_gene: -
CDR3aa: CASSVAGFRETQYF
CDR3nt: TGTGCCAGCAGCGTTGCCGGGTTTCGTGAGACCCAGTACTTC

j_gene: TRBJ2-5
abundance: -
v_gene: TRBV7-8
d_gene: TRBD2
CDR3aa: CASSLAGMGTQYF
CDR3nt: TGTGCCAGCAGCCTAGCGGGGATGGGGACCCAGTACTTC

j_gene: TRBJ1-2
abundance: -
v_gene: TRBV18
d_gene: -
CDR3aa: CASSSGRGGIGYGYTF
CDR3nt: TGTGCCAGCTCTTCGGGGCGGGGCGGTATCGGCTATGGCTACACCTTC

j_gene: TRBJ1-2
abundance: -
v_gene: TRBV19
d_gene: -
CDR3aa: CASSEGSYTF
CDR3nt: TGTGCCAGTAGCGAGGGGAGCTACACCTTC

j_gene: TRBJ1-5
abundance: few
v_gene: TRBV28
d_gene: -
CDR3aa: CASSLSGRVGQPQHF
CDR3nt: TGTGCCAGCAGTTTATCTGGCAGGGTAGGTCAGCCCCAGCATTTT

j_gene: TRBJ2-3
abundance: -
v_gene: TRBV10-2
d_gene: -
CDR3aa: CASIRIGGAAADTQYF
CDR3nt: TGCGCCAGCATACGGATTGGGGGGGCTGCCGCAGATACGCAGTATTTT

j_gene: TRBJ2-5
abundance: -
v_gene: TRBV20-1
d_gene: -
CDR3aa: CSASLARVQETQYF
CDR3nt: TGCAGTGCTAGTTTAGCGAGGGTCCAAGAGACCCAGTACTTC

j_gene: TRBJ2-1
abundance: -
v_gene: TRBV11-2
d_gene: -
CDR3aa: CASSLVSGGISNEQFF
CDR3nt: TGTGCCAGCAGCCTAGTTAGCGGAGGGATTTCGAATGAGCAGTTCTTC

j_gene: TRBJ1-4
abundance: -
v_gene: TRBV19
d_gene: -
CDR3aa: CASSISYVDEKLFF
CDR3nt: TGTGCCAGTAGTATTTCTTATGTCGATGAAAAACTGTTTTTT

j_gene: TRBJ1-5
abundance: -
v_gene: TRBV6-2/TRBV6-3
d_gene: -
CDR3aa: CASSLGASNQPQHF
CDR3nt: TGTGCCAGCAGTCTAGGGGCTAGCAATCAGCCCCAGCATTTT

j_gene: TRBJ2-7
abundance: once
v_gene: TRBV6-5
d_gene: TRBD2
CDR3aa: CASRRLAGEQYF
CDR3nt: TGTGCCAGCAGGCGACTAGCGGGGGAGCAGTACTTC

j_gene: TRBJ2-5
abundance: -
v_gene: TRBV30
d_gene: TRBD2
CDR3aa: CAWSVQASGKETQYF
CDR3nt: TGTGCCTGGAGTGTACAGGCTAGCGGGAAAGAGACCCAGTACTTC

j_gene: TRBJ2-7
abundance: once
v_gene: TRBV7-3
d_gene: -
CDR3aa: CASSFGTWDEQYF
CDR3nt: TGTGCCAGCAGCTTCGGGACGTGGGATGAGCAGTACTTC

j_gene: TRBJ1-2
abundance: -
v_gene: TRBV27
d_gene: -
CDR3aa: CASSWGTGAYGYTF
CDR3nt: TGTGCCAGCAGTTGGGGCACGGGAGCTTATGGCTACACCTTC

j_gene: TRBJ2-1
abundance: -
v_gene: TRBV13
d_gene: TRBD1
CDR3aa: CASSRSGTGYNEQFF
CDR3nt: TGTGCCAGCAGCCGGTCTGGGACAGGCTACAATGAGCAGTTCTTC

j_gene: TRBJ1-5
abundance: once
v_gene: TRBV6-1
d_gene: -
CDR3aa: CASSEWFERLNQPQHF
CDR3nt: TGTGCCAGCAGTGAATGGTTCGAGAGACTCAATCAGCCCCAGCATTTT

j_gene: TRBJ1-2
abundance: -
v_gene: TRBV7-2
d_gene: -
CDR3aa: CASSLGGMGYGYTF
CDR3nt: TGTGCCAGCAGCTTAGGAGGGATGGGCTATGGCTACACCTTC

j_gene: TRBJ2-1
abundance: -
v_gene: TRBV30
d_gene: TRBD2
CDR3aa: CAWSVGGVEVSGTSGSSYNEQFF
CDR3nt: TGTGCCTGGAGTGTAGGGGGGGTTGAGGTCTCTGGGACTAGCGGGAGCTCCTACAATGAGCAGTTCTTC